This note documents a single TCR beta chain sequence. The sample belongs to a study of blood T cell repertoires in COVID-19. For the study at large: Material from acute and convalescent COVID-19 was sourced from the United States, Italy and Spain. PBMCs, B-cell-depleted T cells, or T cells provided the cDNA or gDNA that made up the material.

Authors' analysis steps: From reference gene primer amplification, estimates of nucleated cell counts were derived. Measured with immunoSEQ multiplex PCR; TCRdb has only the in-frame clones, and not every one. D and trimming were read from the DNA, whereas the V and J calls and clone size are those reported in that table. The table includes roughly 100,000 clones, roughly 79% detected once. Sequencing was done on a sample of peripheral blood. This TCR derives from a man at least 80 years old with acute or convalescent COVID-19.

CDR3 protein: CASRGQPNEKLFF. CDR3 nucleotide sequence: TGCGCCAGCAGGGGGCAGCCTAATGAAAAACTGTTTTTT. The J gene is TRBJ1-4, the V gene TRBV4-1; D perhaps matches TRBD1 (5 bases). There are 13 residues in the CDR3. V gave up 6 bases and J gave up 3 bases, with 8 bases separating them. Germline V CDR1 and CDR2: MGHRA, YSYEKL.